The 31 T cell receptor beta chains reported below all come from one sample, sequenced in a study of type 1 regulatory T cells. TCRdb reprocessed the reads with MiXCR, giving one entry per CDR3 protein. The sample lists around 88,000 distinct CDR3 sequences, roughly 31% occurring once. The source material was CD4+ T cells, either the whole sample or a sorted fraction (not recorded which). The receptors derive from a human donor in good health.

As regards this clonotype: A junction end diverges from the germline sequence, so it may reflect a read error. The rearrangement joins TRBV10-3 to TRBJ1-5, with D possibly TRBD1 on 6 matching bases. This CDR3 has 15 amino acids. The germline V gene has CDR1 ENHRY and CDR2 SYGVKD. The CDR3 nucleotides are TGTGCCATCAGTGAGTCAGGGGGTAGCAATCAGCCCCATCATTTT. Amino acids: CAISESGGSNQPHHF.

The chain joins TRBV25-1 to TRBJ1-2, with D possibly being TRBD1 (5 bases). The CDR3 has 15 residues. The V gene lost 3 bases and the J gene lost 2 bases, with 13 bases spanning the gap. Germline values: CDR1 MGHDK, CDR2 SYGVNS. The CDR3 nucleotides are TGTGCCAGCAGTGAGGGCGGGGGACGAAACTATGGCTACACCTTC. Its protein is CASSEGGGRNYGYTF.

This CDR3 is CASSQDSRGTEAFF. In nucleotides, the CDR3 is TGTGCCAGCAGCCAAGATAGTAGGGGAACTGAAGCTTTCTTT. The chain is built from TRBV3-1 and TRBJ1-1; perhaps TRBD1 as D (5 bases). V shed 0 bases and J shed 5 bases, with 10 bases lying between them. The CDR3 length is 14 residues. Germline loops: CDR1 LGHDT, CDR2 YNNKEL (reference sequence).

This clonotype appeared a few times. V usage is TRBV20-1 and J usage is TRBJ2-1, with TRBD2 matching 13 bases. V trimming: 6 bases; J trimming: 6 bases; junction bases outside the gene matches: 14. Germline CDR1 is DFQATT and CDR2 is SNEGSKA (reference sequence). The CDR3 loop spans 17 amino acids. DNA of the CDR3: TGCAGTGCCAGCACTAGCGGGAGGGCCTTGGCTGGCAATGAGCAGTTCTTC. It codes for CSASTSGRALAGNEQFF.

The V and J genes are TRBV2 and TRBJ2-1; TRBD1 or TRBD2 may be the D gene (5 bases each). V lost 6 bases, J lost 8 bases, and 8 bases lay in between. The CDR3 totals 11 residues. Germline lookup yields CDR1 SNHLY and CDR2 FYNNEI. CDR3 loop: CASRGRDEQFF. The DNA for the CDR3 is TGTGCCAGCAGGGGGCGGGATGAGCAGTTCTTC. The full variable domain, rest sourced from reference TRBV2 and TRBJ2-1, is EPEVTQTPSHQVTQMGQEVILRCVPISNHLYFYWYRQILGQKVEFLVSFYNNEISEKSEIFDDQFSVERPDGSNFTLKIRSTKLEDSAMYFCASRGRDEQFFGPGTRLTVL.

CDR3 sequence (DNA): TGTGCCAGCAGTTTCGGCAGGCTAGCAGATACGCAGTATTTT. This gives the protein CASSFGRLADTQYF. The chain joins TRBV28 to TRBJ2-3; D call uncertain. The length of the CDR3 is 14 residues. The V and J ends lost 3 bases and 4 bases respectively, with 11 bases between them. Germline CDR1 MDHEN, CDR2 SYDVKM.

For the CDR3, the DNA is TGTGCCAGCAGTTTCGGAGCGGGAGGGCAAGAGACCCAGTACTTC. This translates into CASSFGAGGQETQYF. The chain couples TRBV28 to TRBJ2-5; 10 positions agree with TRBD2. The trim removed 3 bases at V and 2 bases at J, leaving 3 bases unmatched. Per germline, CDR1 MDHEN and CDR2 SYDVKM. This CDR3 has 15 amino acids. Full variable domain (outside the CDR3, taken from reference TRBV28 and TRBJ2-5): DVKVTQSSRYLVKRTGEKVFLECVQDMDHENMFWYRQDPGLGLRLIYFSYDVKMKEKGDIPEGYSVSREKKERFSLILESASTNQTSMYLCASSFGAGGQETQYFGPGTRLLVL.

This clonotype was seen a handful of times. The J gene is TRBJ2-3, the V gene TRBV9; possibly TRBD2 for D (6 bases). Looked up from germline, CDR1 is SGDLS and CDR2 is YYNGEE. V shed 0 bases and J shed 5 bases, with 13 bases lying between them. The CDR3 runs to 15 residues. The DNA of the CDR3 is TGTGCCAGCAGCGTAGCTGGAGGGCCAGGAGATACGCAGTATTTT. This sequence encodes CASSVAGGPGDTQYF.

The chain employs TRBV5-1 and TRBJ2-6; D is perhaps TRBD2 (5 bases). V lost 6 bases and J lost 0, with 10 bases in between. CDR3 length equals 15 residues. Germline CDR1 reads SGHRS; CDR2 reads YFSETQ. The CDR3 protein is CASTRVISGANVLTF. CDR3 nucleotides: TGCGCCAGCACGAGGGTCATCTCTGGGGCCAACGTCCTGACTTTC.

The chain employs TRBV27 and TRBJ2-1; D might be TRBD2 (6 bases). Per the germline V gene, CDR1 is MNHEY and CDR2 is SMNVEV (reference sequence). CDR3 length: 13 residues. V was clipped by 5 bases and J by 5 bases, with 10 bases between them. Here the CDR3 DNA reads TGTGCCAGCAGTGCCGGGAGAAACAATGAGCAGTTCTTC. It yields the protein CASSAGRNNEQFF.

As DNA, the CDR3 is TGCGCCAGCAGCCAAGATCATCCCGGAACAGATACGCAGTATTTT. It codes for CASSQDHPGTDTQYF. This rearrangement joins TRBV4-1 to TRBJ2-3; D is undetermined. Germline CDR1 MGHRA, CDR2 YSYEKL. The V end was cut by 0 bases, the J end by 3 bases, with 10 bases between. The CDR3 runs to 15 residues.

A single count supports this clonotype. The V and J genes are TRBV5-1 and TRBJ2-3; 10 positions agree with TRBD2. V lost 3 bases and J lost 2; bases outside the gene matches: 3. The CDR3 is made up of 15 amino acids. Per germline, CDR1 SGHRS and CDR2 YFSETQ. The CDR3 DNA reads as TGCGCCAGCAGCTCACTAGCGGGATACACAGATACGCAGTATTTT. The encoded protein is CASSSLAGYTDTQYF.

V gene TRBV19 combines with J gene TRBJ2-6, with D possibly being TRBD1 or TRBD2 (6 bases each). CDR1 and CDR2 from the germline V gene are LNHDA and SQIVND (reference sequence). Trimming took off 5 bases at V and 2 bases at J, with 10 bases between the two ends. This CDR3 region has 15 residues. The CDR3 sequence: CASSEGGTGANVLTF. DNA for the CDR3: TGTGCCAGTAGTGAGGGGGGCACTGGGGCCAACGTCCTGACTTTC.

This chain links TRBV18 with TRBJ2-7; D might be TRBD1 or TRBD2, each matching 7 bases. The CDR3 loop spans 16 amino acids. V lost 3 bases to trimming and J lost 6 bases, with 21 bases between them. Germline V CDR1 and CDR2: KGHSH, LQKENI. This CDR3 is CASSPSGRGGTGEQYF. The CDR3 nucleotides are TGTGCCAGCTCACCGTCGGGCAGGGGGGGAACGGGCGAGCAGTACTTC.

For this clonotype: Relative to the germline gene, one junction end is altered; a read error may explain this. The chain couples TRBV5-1 to TRBJ2-2, with 10 bases lining up with TRBD2. Germline CDR1 SGHRS, CDR2 YFSETQ. The CDR3 is made up of 18 amino acids. The CDR3 region is CASSLGLAGATNTGGLFF. CDR3 bases: TGCGCCAGCAGCCTCGGCCTAGCGGGAGCCACGAACACCGGGGGGCTGTTTTTT.

CDR3 loop: CASSPGRSVAGYTF. The CDR3 nucleotides are TGTGCCAGCAGTCCTGGGAGGTCTGTCGCTGGCTACACCTTC. The rearrangement uses TRBV27 and TRBJ1-2; D is unresolved. CDR1 and CDR2 from the germline V gene are MNHEY and SMNVEV (reference sequence). V lost 5 bases and J 7 bases, leaving 17 bases between the germline ends. There are 14 residues in the CDR3.

The rearrangement joins TRBV7-2 to TRBJ2-2; D uncertain. This CDR3 spans 17 amino acids. V lost 1 base, J lost 6 bases, and 18 bases lay in between. CDR1 is SGHTA and CDR2 is FQGNSA in the germline V gene. The CDR3 DNA is TGTGCCAGCAGCTTAGTTTCCGGCCCCACGGTCGCCGGGGAGCTGTTTTTT. It translates to CASSLVSGPTVAGELFF.

The genes are TRBV7-2 and TRBJ2-2, with no clear D. V lost 5 bases to trimming and J lost 6 bases, with 16 bases between them. The V gene's germline CDR1 is SGHTA and CDR2 FQGNSA. The CDR3 spans 15 residues. CDR3: CASSARPKAAGELFF. DNA for the CDR3: TGTGCCAGCAGCGCCAGGCCCAAGGCTGCCGGGGAGCTGTTTTTT. The full variable domain, in which reference TRBV7-2 and TRBJ2-2 provide the parts outside the CDR3, is GAGVSQSPSNKVTEKGKDVELRCDPISGHTALYWYRQSLGQGLEFLIYFQGNSAPDKSGLPSDRFSAERTGGSVSTLTIQRTQQEDSAVYLCASSARPKAAGELFFGEGSRLTVL.

The chain employs TRBV2 and TRBJ2-1; 8 nucleotides agree with TRBD2. Germline-derived CDR1 and CDR2 are SNHLY and FYNNEI. The trim removed 4 bases at V and 10 bases at J, leaving 9 bases unmatched. The CDR3 length is 14 residues. The CDR3 region has the DNA TGTGCCAGCAGTGTAGAAGCGGGAGATGGAGAGCAGTTCTTC. This codes for CASSVEAGDGEQFF.

In this sample, this clonotype turned up a few times. The chain employs TRBV5-1 and TRBJ1-1; D not resolved. In germline, CDR1 is SGHRS, CDR2 YFSETQ. Trimming took 5 bases from V and 3 from J, leaving 14 bases between them. The CDR3 loop spans 14 amino acids. The CDR3 loop is CASSGGFEDTEAFF. The DNA for the CDR3 is TGCGCCAGCAGTGGAGGATTTGAGGACACTGAAGCTTTCTTT.

This clonotype occurred a few times. V usage is TRBV29-1 and J usage is TRBJ2-3; 8 bases are a match to TRBD2. Germline-derived CDR1 and CDR2 are SQVTM and ANQGSEA. Losses at the gene ends were 0 bases for V and 10 bases for J; bases not matched to a gene: 6. CDR3 length equals 13 residues. The CDR3 loop is CSVEDLGGRPQYF. The DNA of the CDR3 is TGCAGCGTTGAAGATCTCGGCGGGAGGCCGCAGTATTTT.

The chain carries TRBV5-6 and TRBJ2-5; D remains ambiguous. The CDR3 has 14 residues. CDR1 and CDR2 (germline): SGHDT, YYEEEE. Trimming removed 0 bases from V and 5 bases from J, with 11 bases in between. CDR3 sequence reads: CASSLAILGETQYF. Here the CDR3 DNA reads TGTGCCAGCAGCTTGGCGATACTCGGGGAGACCCAGTACTTC.

This clonotype was detected only a few times. DNA for the CDR3: TGTGCCAGCAGTTTTATGCCGTCTAGCAATCAGCCCCAGCATTTT. Translation gives CASSFMPSSNQPQHF. The chain couples TRBV12-3 or TRBV12-4 to TRBJ1-5; D is unclear. This CDR3 spans 15 amino acids. V lost 3 bases and J lost 0, with 9 bases in between.

This chain joins TRBV12-3 or TRBV12-4 and TRBJ2-3; D gene unclear. The CDR3 runs 14 residues. Trimming cost V 1 base and J 1 base, with 6 bases left between them. The CDR3 spells CASSLEERTDTQYF. The CDR3 nucleotides read TGTGCCAGCAGTTTAGAGGAGCGCACAGATACGCAGTATTTT.

This clonotype showed up just a few times. CDR3 sequence: CASSQFYSARQYF. The CDR3 DNA reads TGCGCCAGCAGCCAATTTTACTCTGCGAGGCAGTACTTC. The rearrangement uses TRBV4-1 and TRBJ2-7; D is uncertain. Germline V gene sequence: CDR1 MGHRA, CDR2 YSYEKL. The V end was cut by 2 bases, the J end by 9 bases, with 14 bases between. CDR3 length equals 13 residues.

This clonotype was seen a few times. The chain couples TRBV12-3 or TRBV12-4 to TRBJ1-3, with TRBD1 matching 8 bases. V was clipped by 2 bases and J by 4 bases; unmatched bases: 4. The CDR3 has 15 residues. The DNA of the CDR3 is TGTGCCAGCAGTTTACGGACAGGGCTCGGAAACACCATATATTTT. As protein: CASSLRTGLGNTIYF.

This clonotype was detected a few times. V and J are TRBV28 and TRBJ2-7; D perhaps matches TRBD2 (7 bases). From germline, CDR1 is MDHEN and CDR2 SYDVKM. V gave up 8 bases and J gave up 5 bases, with 22 bases separating them. The CDR3 has 15 amino acids. CDR3 amino acids: CASRTAGQGWDEQYF. CDR3 sequence (DNA): TGTGCCAGCCGAACAGCGGGGCAGGGGTGGGACGAGCAGTACTTC.

This clonotype has just a few counts. The rearrangement joins TRBV5-6 to TRBJ2-7; D perhaps matches TRBD1 (6 bases). Germline V gene sequence: CDR1 SGHDT, CDR2 YYEEEE. This CDR3 has 13 residues. The germline V and J ends were trimmed by 4 bases and 3 bases, with 11 bases remaining between them. The CDR3 reads CASSPGHNYEQYF. CDR3 DNA sequence: TGTGCCAGCAGCCCGGGACACAACTACGAGCAGTACTTC.

This clonotype was seen a handful of times. The chain combines TRBV7-2 with TRBJ2-3; D is unresolved. CDR3 size: 13 residues. V gave up 2 bases and J gave up 5 bases, with 8 bases separating them. Looked up from germline, CDR1 is SGHTA and CDR2 is FQGNSA. The CDR3 DNA sequence: TGTGCCAGCAGCTTACGGCAGAAAGATACGCAGTATTTT. Translating gives CASSLRQKDTQYF.

This clonotype occurred a few times. The chain has TRBV10-3 and TRBJ2-5; D call uncertain. The CDR3 sequence is 13 residues long. Trimming took off 4 bases at V and 3 bases at J, with 9 bases between the two ends. Per the germline V gene, CDR1 is ENHRY and CDR2 is SYGVKD. The CDR3: CAISAVEEETQYF. CDR3 bases: TGTGCCATCAGTGCGGTCGAAGAAGAGACCCAGTACTTC.

This clonotype showed up just a few times. The rearrangement joins TRBV11-2 to TRBJ1-2, with D unresolved. Germline V lookup: CDR1 SGHAT, CDR2 FQNNGV. The CDR3 is made up of 14 amino acids. V was clipped by 3 bases and J by 2 bases, with 10 bases between them. The CDR3 loop is CASSFNNPNYGYTF. The CDR3 region has the DNA TGTGCCAGCAGCTTTAATAATCCGAACTATGGCTACACCTTC.